One and the same sample provided the 22 T cell receptor beta chains below, sequenced in a study of blood T cell repertoires in COVID-19 (dated by TCRdb to 2019 to 2021). Receptors were amplified or captured by the immunoSEQ multiplex PCR assay. TCRdb re-hosts the immuneACCESS table, in-frame sequences only. Its copies lack some clones; in the studies checked, an unresolved V gene accounts for under half of them, and the cause for the rest is not known. For this sample there are some 140,000 clones; approximately 85% appear just once. In total, the top ten clones hold 4.3% of the sample. Sequenced material: peripheral blood. These receptor sequences come from a human donor in a cohort sampled during active COVID-19.

This clone was detected only once. This chain connects TRBV30 to TRBJ1-1; possibly TRBD1 for D (6 bases). The CDR3 has 13 residues. Trimming removed 2 bases at V and 13 bases at J, with 20 bases between. The germline V gene has CDR1 GTSNPN and CDR2 SVGIG (reference sequence). The CDR3 DNA reads as TGTGCCTGGAGTCACGGTTCCAGGGGTCCTTGTTTCTTT. Protein sequence: CAWSHGSRGPCFF.

The rearrangement uses TRBV7-2 and TRBJ2-2, with 9 bases that match TRBD2. CDR1 and CDR2 from the germline V gene are SGHTA and FQGNSA. After removal of 1 base from V and 4 bases from J, the junction contained 4 bases not matched to a gene. The CDR3 loop spans 16 amino acids. The CDR3 DNA reads TGTGCCAGCAGCTTAGTTAGCGGGGGAGTCACCGGGGAGCTGTTTTTT. This translates into CASSLVSGGVTGELFF.

The V call is TRBV30, the J call TRBJ2-3; D is unclear. V dropped 2 bases and J dropped 5 bases, with 8 bases sitting between them. The CDR3 is 12 residues long. The germline gives CDR1 GTSNPN, CDR2 SVGIG (reference sequence). The CDR3 here is CAWSHSGDTQYF. For the CDR3, the DNA is TGTGCCTGGAGTCACTCAGGAGATACGCAGTATTTT.

The V and J genes are TRBV5-1 and TRBJ1-1; 8 bases match TRBD1. Looked up from germline, CDR1 is SGHRS and CDR2 is YFSETQ. V lost 0 bases to trimming and J lost 5 bases; unmatched junction nucleotides: 6. CDR3 size: 15 residues. CDR3 nucleotides: TGCGCCAGCAGCTTGGAGGGACAGGCGTTTACTGAAGCTTTCTTT. Translating gives CASSLEGQAFTEAFF.

The chain has TRBV7-9 and TRBJ2-3, with 11 positions matching TRBD2. The CDR3 runs 17 residues. The J segment lost 6 bases and the V segment lost 5 bases, leaving 13 bases of the junction unmatched. Germline CDR1 is SEHNR and CDR2 is FQNEAQ (reference sequence). In DNA, the CDR3 is TGTGCCAGCAGCGGCCCACTAGCGGGAGTCCCCCCGGATACGCAGTATTTT. Protein sequence: CASSGPLAGVPPDTQYF.

V gene TRBV3-1 (or the pseudogene TRBV3-2) combines with J gene TRBJ1-1, with 7 bases fitting TRBD1. The CDR3 length is 13 residues. Looked up from germline, CDR1 is LGHDT and CDR2 is YNNKEL (reference sequence). Germline trimming cut 4 bases from V and 7 bases from J; bases unmatched to any gene: 6. CDR3 in DNA: TGTGCCAGCAGCCGAATAGGGACAGATGAAGCTTTCTTT. This sequence encodes CASSRIGTDEAFF.

The chain has TRBV19 and TRBJ2-5; 8 bases map to TRBD2. Trimming removed 4 bases from V and 5 bases from J; junction bases left unmatched: 6. The CDR3 is 14 amino acids. The germline V gene encodes CDR1 LNHDA and CDR2 SQIVND (reference sequence). The CDR3 sequence: CASSTQGGRETQYF. The CDR3 DNA sequence: TGTGCCAGTAGTACACAGGGCGGGAGGGAGACCCAGTACTTC.

Points on this clone: The same CDR3 arises from other DNA sequences in this sample as well. The rearrangement joins TRBV5-1 to TRBJ2-5; 11 bases fit TRBD2. V was clipped by 3 bases and J by 5 bases; unmatched bases: 6. Germline V gene sequence: CDR1 SGHRS, CDR2 YFSETQ. The CDR3 runs to 15 residues. This chain's CDR3 is CASSSLAGVWETQYF. CDR3 nucleotides: TGCGCCAGCAGCTCACTAGCGGGAGTTTGGGAGACCCAGTACTTC. Combining the CDR3 with reference TRBV5-1 and TRBJ2-5 gives the whole variable domain KAGVTQTPRYLIKTRGQQVTLSCSPISGHRSVSWYQQTPGQGLQFLFEYFSETQRNKGNFPGRFSGRQFSNSRSEMNVSTLELGDSALYLCASSSLAGVWETQYFGPGTRLLVL.

This chain uses TRBV18 with TRBJ2-5, with D possibly being TRBD1 (6 bases). The CDR3 spans 13 residues. V shed 3 bases and J shed 5 bases, with 10 bases lying between them. Germline V lookup: CDR1 KGHSH, CDR2 LQKENI. The CDR3 DNA reads TGTGCCAGCTCACCTGCAGGGGACGAGACCCAGTACTTC. Protein: CASSPAGDETQYF.

V gene TRBV20-1 combines with J gene TRBJ2-3; the D gene is possibly TRBD1 (6 bases). CDR1 and CDR2 (germline): DFQATT, SNEGSKA (reference sequence). The CDR3 is 12 residues long. Trimming cost V 3 bases and J 6 bases, with 10 bases left between them. As DNA, the CDR3 is TGCAGTGCTAGTAGGACAGTCGATACGCAGTATTTT. Its protein product is CSASRTVDTQYF.

The gene calls are TRBV11-3 and TRBJ1-1; 8 bases map to TRBD1. The CDR3 is 13 amino acids. Germline-derived CDR1 and CDR2 are SGHNT and YENEEA. Losses at the gene ends were 4 bases for V and 4 bases for J; bases not matched to a gene: 2. In DNA, the CDR3 is TGTGCCAGCAGCTCCGGACAGGGCACTGAAGCTTTCTTT. Amino acids: CASSSGQGTEAFF.

The rearrangement joins TRBV7-8 to TRBJ1-1; D may be TRBD1 (6 bases). The CDR3 covers 14 residues. Between the trimmed V and J ends, which lost 5 bases and 6 bases, there was a span of 16 bases. Germline V gene lookup returns CDR1 SGHVS and CDR2 FQNEAQ. CDR3 sequence: CASSHRTAGPEAFF. The CDR3 nucleotides read TGTGCCAGCAGCCATAGGACAGCAGGGCCTGAAGCTTTCTTT.

This clone appeared once. This chain uses TRBV14 with TRBJ1-4, with 8 nucleotides matching TRBD1. The V segment lost 4 bases and the J segment 8 bases; nucleotides outside the gene matches: 9. The CDR3 covers 15 residues. Per the germline V gene, CDR1 is SGHDN and CDR2 is FVKESK. In nucleotides, the CDR3 is TGTGCCAGCAGCCTAAGGACAGGGTCAAGCGAAAAACTGTTTTTT. This translates into CASSLRTGSSEKLFF. Full variable domain (outside the CDR3, taken from reference TRBV14 and TRBJ1-4): EAGVTQFPSHSVIEKGQTVTLRCDPISGHDNLYWYRRVMGKEIKFLLHFVKESKQDESGMPNNRFLAERTGGTYSTLKVQPAELEDSGVYFCASSLRTGSSEKLFFGSGTQLSVL.

The chain uses TRBV9 and TRBJ2-1; a weak D match, TRBD1 (5 bases). The CDR3 consists of 15 residues. The V and J ends lost 0 bases and 6 bases respectively, with 13 bases between them. Germline V CDR1 and CDR2: SGDLS, YYNGEE. The CDR3 DNA reads TGTGCCAGCAGCGTAGGGACACTACCGTCCAATGAGCAGTTCTTC. Translation: CASSVGTLPSNEQFF.

Only a few counts were recorded for this clone. The V call is TRBV27, the J call TRBJ2-5; 10 bases fit TRBD1. The germline V gene encodes CDR1 MNHEY and CDR2 SMNVEV (reference sequence). The CDR3 contains 15 residues. The V and J ends lost 11 bases and 4 bases, in that order; junction bases with no gene match: 13. As DNA, the CDR3 is TGTGCCTCCAGGGACAGGGGTCATCCCGGAGAGACCCAGTACTTC. It encodes CASRDRGHPGETQYF.

The V call is TRBV19, the J call TRBJ2-2; the D gene is possibly TRBD1 (7 bases). V was pared by 11 bases and J by 6 bases, with 25 bases between. The CDR3 length is 16 residues. Germline V lookup: CDR1 LNHDA, CDR2 SQIVND (reference sequence). Here the CDR3 DNA reads TGTGCCGGTTCCAGGGACAGCGGGCCGGGGGCCGGGGAGCTGTTTTTT. Translating it yields CAGSRDSGPGAGELFF.

The genes are TRBV5-4 and TRBJ2-3; tentatively, D is TRBD2 (6 bases). This CDR3 has 12 amino acids. V was pared by 4 bases and J by 9 bases, with 12 bases between. The germline CDR1 and CDR2 sequences are SGHNT and YYREEE (reference sequence). CDR3 bases: TGTGCCAGCAGCCTCGACGGGAGCACGCAGTATTTT. It specifies CASSLDGSTQYF.

The chain couples TRBV7-2 to TRBJ2-7; D is unclear. V was cut by 2 bases and J by 5 bases, with 4 bases left in between. Germline V gene lookup returns CDR1 SGHTA and CDR2 FQGNSA. The CDR3 covers 11 residues. The CDR3 protein is CASSLQNEQYF. The CDR3 DNA reads as TGTGCCAGCAGCTTACAGAACGAGCAGTACTTC.

The chain employs TRBV9 and TRBJ1-3, with D unclear. Trimming took 2 bases from V and 0 from J, leaving 15 bases between them. Germline loops: CDR1 SGDLS, CDR2 YYNGEE. The CDR3 is 17 residues long. The CDR3 nucleotides read TGTGCCAGCAGCGTCTGGGGAGACGGAACCTCTGGAAACACCATATATTTT. Translated, it gives CASSVWGDGTSGNTIYF. Full variable domain (missing parts from reference TRBV9 and TRBJ1-3): DSGVTQTPKHLITATGQRVTLRCSPRSGDLSVYWYQQSLDQGLQFLIQYYNGEERAKGNILERFSAQQFPDLHSELNLSSLELGDSALYFCASSVWGDGTSGNTIYFGEGSWLTVV.

V and J are TRBV10-3 and TRBJ2-7, with D perhaps matching TRBD2 (6 bases). Germline V gives CDR1 ENHRY, CDR2 SYGVKD. This CDR3 contains 13 residues. V was clipped by 6 bases and J by 3 bases, with 12 bases between them. The CDR3 sequence: CAIRDSGYYEQYV. The CDR3 DNA is TGTGCCATCAGGGATAGCGGCTACTACGAGCAGTACGTC.

V usage is TRBV7-3 and J usage is TRBJ2-7; TRBD1 aligns across 7 bases. The V and J ends lost 5 bases and 6 bases, in that order; junction bases with no gene match: 4. The V gene's germline CDR1 is SGHTA and CDR2 FQGTGA. This CDR3 is built from 12 residues. The CDR3 bases are TGTGCCAGCAGCCTATCAGGGGGCGAGCAGTACTTC. It codes for CASSLSGGEQYF.

This sequence joins TRBV3-1 (or the pseudogene TRBV3-2) and TRBJ2-7; 7 bases are shared with TRBD2. The CDR3 extends over 16 amino acids. From germline, CDR1 is LGHDT and CDR2 YNNKEL (reference sequence). With 3 bases clipped from V and 2 bases from J, the junction kept 10 bases outside the gene matches. The CDR3 region is CASSHGGVGLAYEQYF. As DNA, the CDR3 is TGTGCCAGCAGCCATGGGGGGGTAGGACTAGCCTACGAGCAGTACTTC.